The 5 T cell receptor beta chains reported below all come from one sample, sequenced in a study of blood T cells in healthy people across ages. A sample-barcoded 5' primer and a J-beta primer mix were used in a second PCR of roughly 6 to 11 cycles. TCRdb processed the 5' RACE reads anew with MiXCR; each CDR3 protein has one entry. The sample lists fewer than 750,000 distinct CDR3 sequences; 52% were seen once. Material: blood. These receptors were collected from an elderly woman in good health.

In this sample, this clonotype turned up many times. The rearrangement links TRBV27 to TRBJ2-1; D is undetermined. The CDR3 consists of 16 residues. V lost 5 bases and J 0 bases, leaving 14 bases between the germline ends. Germline CDR1 is MNHEY and CDR2 is SMNVEV (reference sequence). The CDR3 is CASSRQRRSSYNEQFF. The DNA of the CDR3 is TGTGCCAGCAGTCGCCAGAGGCGGAGCTCCTACAATGAGCAGTTCTTC.

The chain couples TRBV4-1 to TRBJ1-2, with TRBD1 matching over 7 bases. The CDR3 is made up of 14 amino acids. Germline trimming cut 6 bases from V and 4 bases from J; bases unmatched to any gene: 8. Germline-derived CDR1 and CDR2 are MGHRA and YSYEKL. CDR3 sequence (DNA): TGCGCCAGCAGGCCCCCGGGACAGTTCTATGGCTACACCTTC. It codes for CASRPPGQFYGYTF.

This clonotype was found a few times. This chain joins TRBV28 and TRBJ2-1; 7 nucleotides agree with TRBD2. CDR3 length equals 13 residues. Germline values: CDR1 MDHEN, CDR2 SYDVKM. V was pared by 4 bases and J by 10 bases, with 7 bases of the junction left unmatched. The CDR3 reads CASSSRTSEEQFF. The DNA of the CDR3 is TGTGCCAGCAGTTCCCGGACTAGTGAGGAGCAGTTCTTC.

This chain connects TRBV29-1 to TRBJ1-1; D gene unclear. CDR1 is SQVTM, CDR2 ANQGSEA, per germline. There are 8 residues in the CDR3. V was pared by 7 bases and J by 3 bases, with 0 bases between. The DNA of the CDR3 is TGCAGCGACACTGAAGCTTTCTTT. It is translated as CSDTEAFF.

This clonotype appeared many times. The chain has TRBV9 and TRBJ1-2; D remains unclear. V was shortened by 1 base and J by 3 bases, with 7 bases between the two germline ends. Looked up from germline, CDR1 is SGDLS and CDR2 is YYNGEE. This CDR3 is built from 13 residues. The CDR3: CASSVSDHYGYTF. The CDR3 DNA sequence: TGTGCCAGCAGCGTATCTGACCACTATGGCTACACCTTC.